The sequence of this TCR beta chain was determined in a study of blood T cell repertoires in COVID-19. Per the study methods: Amplification with reference gene primers provided the estimates of nucleated cell counts. Generated by immunoSEQ multiplex PCR, the TCRdb table keeps only in-frame clones and is missing some. The V and J calls and clone size were taken over from that table, and D and trimming were inferred from the DNA. The sample has around 220,000 clones; 70% to 90% are singletons. Looked up from germline, CDR1 is MNHEY and CDR2 is SVGAGI. This CDR3 contains 14 residues. The V and J ends lost 9 bases and 4 bases, in that order; junction bases with no gene match: 9.

This clonotype was sampled from a woman in her 40s who had recovered from COVID-19. Sequencing was carried out using peripheral blood. The rearrangement uses TRBV6-5 and TRBJ2-3; 8 bases are shared with TRBD1. The CDR3 DNA sequence: TGTGCCAGTCGGACAGGGCTTTTTCCAGATACGCAGTATTTT. This gives the protein CASRTGLFPDTQYF.